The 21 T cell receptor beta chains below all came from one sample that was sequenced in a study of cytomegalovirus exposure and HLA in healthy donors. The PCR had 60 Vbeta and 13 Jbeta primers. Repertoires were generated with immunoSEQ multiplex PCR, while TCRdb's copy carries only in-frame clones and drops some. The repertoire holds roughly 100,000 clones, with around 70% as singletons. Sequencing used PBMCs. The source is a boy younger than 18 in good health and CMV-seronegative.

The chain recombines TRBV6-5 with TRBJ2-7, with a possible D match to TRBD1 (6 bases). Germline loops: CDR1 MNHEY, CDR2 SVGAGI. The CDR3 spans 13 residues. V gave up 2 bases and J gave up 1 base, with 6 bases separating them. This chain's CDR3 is CASSYTGSYEQYF. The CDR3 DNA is TGTGCCAGCAGTTACACAGGGTCCTACGAGCAGTACTTC.

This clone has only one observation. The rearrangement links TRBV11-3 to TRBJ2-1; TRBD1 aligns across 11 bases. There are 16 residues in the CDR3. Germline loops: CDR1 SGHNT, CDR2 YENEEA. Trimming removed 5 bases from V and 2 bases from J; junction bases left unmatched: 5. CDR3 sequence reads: CASSARDRGTYNEQFF. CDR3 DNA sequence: TGTGCCAGCAGCGCCCGGGACAGGGGGACCTACAATGAGCAGTTCTTC.

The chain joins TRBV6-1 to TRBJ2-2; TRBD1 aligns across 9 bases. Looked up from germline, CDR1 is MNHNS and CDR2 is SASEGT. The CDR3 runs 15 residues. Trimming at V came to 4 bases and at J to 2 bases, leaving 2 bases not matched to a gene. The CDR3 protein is CASSGQGGNTGELFF. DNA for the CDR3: TGTGCCAGCAGTGGACAGGGGGGAAACACCGGGGAGCTGTTTTTT.

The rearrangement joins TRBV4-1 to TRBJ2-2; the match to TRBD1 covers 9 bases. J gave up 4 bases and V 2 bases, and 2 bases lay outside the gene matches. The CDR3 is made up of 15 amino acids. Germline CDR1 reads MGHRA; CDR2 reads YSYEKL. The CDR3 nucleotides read TGCGCCAGCAGCCAACCGACAGGGGGCACCGGGGAGCTGTTTTTT. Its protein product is CASSQPTGGTGELFF.

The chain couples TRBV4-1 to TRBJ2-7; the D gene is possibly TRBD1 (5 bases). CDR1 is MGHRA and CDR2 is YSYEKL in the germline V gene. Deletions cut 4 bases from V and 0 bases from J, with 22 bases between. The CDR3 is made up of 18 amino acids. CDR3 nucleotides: TGCGCCAGCAGCCTAAAACCGACAGACGGATCCTTCTCCTACGAGCAGTACTTC. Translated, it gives CASSLKPTDGSFSYEQYF.

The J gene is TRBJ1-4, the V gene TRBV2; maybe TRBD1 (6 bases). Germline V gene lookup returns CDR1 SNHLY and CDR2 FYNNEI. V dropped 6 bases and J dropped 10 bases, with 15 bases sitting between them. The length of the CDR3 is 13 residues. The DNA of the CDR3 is TGTGCCAGCAGGGGGGACCGAGGGGGAAAACTGTTTTTT. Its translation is CASRGDRGGKLFF.

The CDR3 DNA follows: TGTGCCAGCAGCGTAGGGTTGGGGGCCACAGATACGCAGTATTTT. It specifies CASSVGLGATDTQYF. This chain links TRBV9 with TRBJ2-3; possible D gene TRBD1, 6 bases. Germline CDR1 and CDR2: SGDLS and YYNGEE. This CDR3 has 15 residues. Deletions cut 0 bases from V and 2 bases from J, with 10 bases between.

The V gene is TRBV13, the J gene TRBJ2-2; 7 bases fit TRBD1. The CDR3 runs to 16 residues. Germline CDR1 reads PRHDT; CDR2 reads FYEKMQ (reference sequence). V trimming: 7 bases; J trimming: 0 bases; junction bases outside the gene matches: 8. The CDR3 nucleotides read TGTGCCAGCACCCCAGGGGGATCTTCGAACACCGGGGAGCTGTTTTTT. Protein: CASTPGGSSNTGELFF.

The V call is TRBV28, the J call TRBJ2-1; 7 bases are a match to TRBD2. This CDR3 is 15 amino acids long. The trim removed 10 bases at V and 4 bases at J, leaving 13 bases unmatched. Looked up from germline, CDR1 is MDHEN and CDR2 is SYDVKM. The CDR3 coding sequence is TGTGCCACCGCGAGCGGGGAGGCTTCATACAATGAGCAGTTCTTC. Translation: CATASGEASYNEQFF.

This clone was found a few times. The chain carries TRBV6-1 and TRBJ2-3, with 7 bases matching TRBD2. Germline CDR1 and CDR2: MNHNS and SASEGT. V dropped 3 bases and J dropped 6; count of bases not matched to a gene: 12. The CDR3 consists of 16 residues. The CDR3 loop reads CASSDYRMGGLDTQYF. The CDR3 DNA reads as TGTGCCAGCAGTGATTACAGGATGGGGGGGTTGGATACGCAGTATTTT.

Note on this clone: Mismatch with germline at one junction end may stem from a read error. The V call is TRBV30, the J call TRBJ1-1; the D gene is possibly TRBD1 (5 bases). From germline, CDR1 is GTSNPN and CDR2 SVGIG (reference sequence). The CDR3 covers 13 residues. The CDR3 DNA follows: TGTGCCGGGAGGGGAAGGGGATCAGATGGAGCTTTCTTT. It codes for CAGRGRGSDGAFF.

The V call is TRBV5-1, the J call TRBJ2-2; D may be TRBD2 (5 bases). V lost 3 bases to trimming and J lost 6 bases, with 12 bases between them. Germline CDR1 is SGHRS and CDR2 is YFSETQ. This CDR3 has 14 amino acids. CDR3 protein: CASSSGWGAGELFF. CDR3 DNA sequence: TGCGCCAGCAGCTCCGGCTGGGGAGCCGGGGAGCTGTTTTTT.

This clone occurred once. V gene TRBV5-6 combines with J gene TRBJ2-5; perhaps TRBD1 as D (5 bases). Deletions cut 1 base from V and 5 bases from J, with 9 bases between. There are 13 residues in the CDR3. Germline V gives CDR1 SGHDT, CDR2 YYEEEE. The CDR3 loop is CASSLQGFETQYF. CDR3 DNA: TGTGCCAGCAGCTTGCAGGGTTTTGAGACCCAGTACTTC.

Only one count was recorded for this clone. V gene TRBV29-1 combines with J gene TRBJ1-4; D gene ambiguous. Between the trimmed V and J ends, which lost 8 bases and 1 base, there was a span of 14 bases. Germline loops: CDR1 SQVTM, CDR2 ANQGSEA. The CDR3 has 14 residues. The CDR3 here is CSIGSGKTNEKLFF. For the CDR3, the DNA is TGCAGCATTGGGAGTGGTAAAACTAATGAAAAACTGTTTTTT. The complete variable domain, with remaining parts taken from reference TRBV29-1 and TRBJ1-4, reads SAVISQKPSRDICQRGTSLTIQCQVDSQVTMMFWYRQQPGQSLTLIATANQGSEATYESGFVIDKFPISRPNLTFSTLTVSNMSPEDSSIYLCSIGSGKTNEKLFFGSGTQLSVL.

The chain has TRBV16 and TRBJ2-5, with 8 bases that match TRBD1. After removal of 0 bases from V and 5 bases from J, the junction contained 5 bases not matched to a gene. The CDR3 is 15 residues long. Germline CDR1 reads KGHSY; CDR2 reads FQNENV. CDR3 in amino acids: CASSQSRQGTETQYF. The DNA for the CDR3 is TGTGCCAGCAGCCAATCGCGACAGGGGACGGAGACCCAGTACTTC.

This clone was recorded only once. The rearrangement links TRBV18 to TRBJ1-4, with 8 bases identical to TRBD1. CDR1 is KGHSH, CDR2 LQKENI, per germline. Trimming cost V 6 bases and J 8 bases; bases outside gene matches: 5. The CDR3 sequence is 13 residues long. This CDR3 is CASSEQGGEKLFF. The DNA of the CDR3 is TGTGCCAGCTCGGAACAGGGGGGAGAAAAACTGTTTTTT.

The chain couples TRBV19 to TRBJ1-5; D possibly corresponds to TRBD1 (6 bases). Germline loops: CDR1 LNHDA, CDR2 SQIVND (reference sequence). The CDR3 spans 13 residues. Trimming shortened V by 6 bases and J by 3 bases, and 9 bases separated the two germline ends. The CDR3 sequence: CASSTGPNQPQHF. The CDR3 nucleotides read TGTGCCAGTAGCACAGGGCCCAATCAGCCCCAGCATTTT.

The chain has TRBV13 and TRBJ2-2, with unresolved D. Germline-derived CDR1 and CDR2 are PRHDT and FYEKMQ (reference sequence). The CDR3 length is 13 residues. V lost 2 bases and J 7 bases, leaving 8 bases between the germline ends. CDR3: CASSLRSVGELFF. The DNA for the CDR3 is TGTGCCAGCAGCTTACGTTCCGTCGGGGAGCTGTTTTTT.

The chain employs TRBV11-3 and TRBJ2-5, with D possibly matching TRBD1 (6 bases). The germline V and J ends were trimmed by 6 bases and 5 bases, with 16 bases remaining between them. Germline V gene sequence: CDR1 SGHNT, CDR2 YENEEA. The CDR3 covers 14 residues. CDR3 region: CASSLRAGVETQYF. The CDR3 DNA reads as TGTGCCAGCAGTCTCAGGGCAGGGGTGGAGACCCAGTACTTC.

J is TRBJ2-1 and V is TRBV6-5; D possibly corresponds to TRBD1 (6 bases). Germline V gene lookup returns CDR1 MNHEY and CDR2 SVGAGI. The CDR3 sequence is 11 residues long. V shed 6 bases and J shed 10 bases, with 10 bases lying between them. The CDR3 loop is CASRRGSEQFF. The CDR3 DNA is TGTGCCAGCAGGAGGGGGAGCGAGCAGTTCTTC.

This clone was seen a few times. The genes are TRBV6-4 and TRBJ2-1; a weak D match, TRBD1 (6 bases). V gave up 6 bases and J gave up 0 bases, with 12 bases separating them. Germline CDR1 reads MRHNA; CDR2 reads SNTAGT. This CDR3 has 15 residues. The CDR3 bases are TGTGCCAGCAGCAGGGGAACAAGCTCCTACAATGAGCAGTTCTTC. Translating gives CASSRGTSSYNEQFF.